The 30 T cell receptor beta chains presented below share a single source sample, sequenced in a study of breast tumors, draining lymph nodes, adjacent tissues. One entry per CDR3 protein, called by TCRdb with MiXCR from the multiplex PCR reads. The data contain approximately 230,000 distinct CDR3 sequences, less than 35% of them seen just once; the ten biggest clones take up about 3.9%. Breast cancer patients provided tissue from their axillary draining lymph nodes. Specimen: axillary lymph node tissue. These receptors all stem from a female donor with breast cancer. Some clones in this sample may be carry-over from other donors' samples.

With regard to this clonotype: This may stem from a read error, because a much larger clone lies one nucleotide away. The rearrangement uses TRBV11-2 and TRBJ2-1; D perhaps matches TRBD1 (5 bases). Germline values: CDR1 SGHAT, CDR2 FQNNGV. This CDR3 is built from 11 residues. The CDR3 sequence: CASSLVQEPFF. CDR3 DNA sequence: TGTGCCAGCAGCTTAGTACAGGAGCCGTTCTTC.

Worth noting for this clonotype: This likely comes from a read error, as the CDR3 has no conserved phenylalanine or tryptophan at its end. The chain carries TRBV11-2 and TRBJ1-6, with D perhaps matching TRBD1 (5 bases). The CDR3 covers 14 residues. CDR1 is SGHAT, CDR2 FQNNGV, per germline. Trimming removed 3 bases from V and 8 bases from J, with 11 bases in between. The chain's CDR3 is CASSLSGFDSPLHL. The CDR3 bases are TGTGCCAGCAGCTTGTCAGGGTTCGATTCACCCCTCCACCTT.

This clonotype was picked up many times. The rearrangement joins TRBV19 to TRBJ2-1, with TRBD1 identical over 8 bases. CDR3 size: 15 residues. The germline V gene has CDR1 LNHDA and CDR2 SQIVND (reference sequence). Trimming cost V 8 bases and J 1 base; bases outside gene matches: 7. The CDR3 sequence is CASGDRGLSYNEQFF. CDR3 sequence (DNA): TGTGCCAGTGGAGACAGGGGACTTTCCTACAATGAGCAGTTCTTC. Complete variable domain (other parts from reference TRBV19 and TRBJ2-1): DGGITQSPKYLFRKEGQNVTLSCEQNLNHDAMYWYRQDPGQGLRLIYYSQIVNDFQKGDIAEGYSVSREKKESFPLTVTSAQKNPTAFYLCASGDRGLSYNEQFFGPGTRLTVL.

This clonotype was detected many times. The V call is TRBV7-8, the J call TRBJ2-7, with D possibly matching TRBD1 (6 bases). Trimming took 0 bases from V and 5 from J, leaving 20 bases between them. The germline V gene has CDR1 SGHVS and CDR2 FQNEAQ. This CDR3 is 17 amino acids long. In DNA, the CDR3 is TGTGCCAGCAGCTTAGCCCTGATTGGACAGCTACACCACGAGCAGTACTTC. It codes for CASSLALIGQLHHEQYF.

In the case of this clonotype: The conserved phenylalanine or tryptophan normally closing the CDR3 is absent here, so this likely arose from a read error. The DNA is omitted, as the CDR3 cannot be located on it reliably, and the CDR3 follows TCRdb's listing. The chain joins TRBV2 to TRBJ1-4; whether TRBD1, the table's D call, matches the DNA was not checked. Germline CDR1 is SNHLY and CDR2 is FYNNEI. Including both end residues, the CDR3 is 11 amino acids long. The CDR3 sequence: CASRGGQASNY.

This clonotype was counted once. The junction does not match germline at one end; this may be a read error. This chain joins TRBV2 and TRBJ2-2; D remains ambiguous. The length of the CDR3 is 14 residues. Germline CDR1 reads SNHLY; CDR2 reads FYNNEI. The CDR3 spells CASSVQVNTEELFF. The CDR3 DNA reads TGTGCCAGCAGTGTGCAGGTGAACACCGAGGAGCTGTTTTTC.

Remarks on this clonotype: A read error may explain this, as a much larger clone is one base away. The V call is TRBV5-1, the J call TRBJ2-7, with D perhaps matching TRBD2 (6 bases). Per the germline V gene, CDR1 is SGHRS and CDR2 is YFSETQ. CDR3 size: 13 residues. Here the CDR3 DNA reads TGCGCCAGCAAGGAGGGGACGGAAAACGAGCAGTGCTTC. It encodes CASKEGTENEQCF.

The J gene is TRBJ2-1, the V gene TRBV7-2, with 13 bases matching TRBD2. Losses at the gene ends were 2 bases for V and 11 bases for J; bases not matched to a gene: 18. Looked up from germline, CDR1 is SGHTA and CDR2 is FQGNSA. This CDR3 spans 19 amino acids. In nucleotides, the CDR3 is TGTGCCAGCAGCTTACTCGGCAGGGGGCGAGGACTAGCGGGGGCAAAGCAGTTCTTC. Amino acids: CASSLLGRGRGLAGAKQFF.

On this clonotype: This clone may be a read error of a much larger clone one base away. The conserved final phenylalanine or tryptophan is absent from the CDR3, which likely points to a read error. The CDR3 loop reads CASSFPGQRTYEQYL. DNA for the CDR3: TGTGCCAGCAGCTTTCCTGGACAGAGAACCTACGAGCAGTACCTC. V and J are TRBV5-4 and TRBJ2-7, with TRBD1 as a possible D gene (6 bases). This CDR3 region has 15 residues. V was shortened by 2 bases and J by 2 bases, with 14 bases between the two germline ends. The germline gives CDR1 SGHNT, CDR2 YYREEE (reference sequence).

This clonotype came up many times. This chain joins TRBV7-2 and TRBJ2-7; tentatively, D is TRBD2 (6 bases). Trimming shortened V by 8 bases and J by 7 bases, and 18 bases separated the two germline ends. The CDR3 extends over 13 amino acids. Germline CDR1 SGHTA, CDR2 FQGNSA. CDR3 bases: TGTGCCAGCGTAGTAGGAGCGGCGGGGGAGCAGTACTTC. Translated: CASVVGAAGEQYF.

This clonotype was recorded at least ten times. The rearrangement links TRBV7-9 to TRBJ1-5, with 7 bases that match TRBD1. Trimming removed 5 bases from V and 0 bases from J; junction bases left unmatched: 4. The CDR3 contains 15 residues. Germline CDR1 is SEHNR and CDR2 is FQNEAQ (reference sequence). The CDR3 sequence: CASSPTGDSNQPQHF. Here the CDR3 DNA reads TGTGCCAGCAGCCCAACAGGGGATAGCAATCAGCCCCAGCATTTT.

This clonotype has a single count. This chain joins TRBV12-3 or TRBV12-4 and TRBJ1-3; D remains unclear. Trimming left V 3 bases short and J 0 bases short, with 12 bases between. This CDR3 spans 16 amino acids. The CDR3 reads CASSLGRVGSGNTIYF. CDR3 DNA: TGTGCCAGCAGTTTGGGGAGGGTGGGCTCTGGAAACACCATATATTTT.

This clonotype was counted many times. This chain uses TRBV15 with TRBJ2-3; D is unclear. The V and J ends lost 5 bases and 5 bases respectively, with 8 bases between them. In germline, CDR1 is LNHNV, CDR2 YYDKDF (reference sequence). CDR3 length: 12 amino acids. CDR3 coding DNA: TGTGCCACCAGCGCAGATCAAGATACGCAGTATTTT. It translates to CATSADQDTQYF.

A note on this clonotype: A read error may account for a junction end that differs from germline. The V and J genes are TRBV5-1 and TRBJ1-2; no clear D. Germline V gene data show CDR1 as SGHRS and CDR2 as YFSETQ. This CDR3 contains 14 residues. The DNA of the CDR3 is TGTGCCAGCAGCTTGTTGACGGCTAACTATGGCTACACCTTC. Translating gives CASSLLTANYGYTF.

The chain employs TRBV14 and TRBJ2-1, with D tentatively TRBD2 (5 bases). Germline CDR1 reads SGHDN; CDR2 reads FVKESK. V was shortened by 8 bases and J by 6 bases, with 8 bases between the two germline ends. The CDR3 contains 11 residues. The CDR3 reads CASQGGNEQFF. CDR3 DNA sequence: TGTGCCAGCCAAGGAGGCAATGAGCAGTTCTTC.

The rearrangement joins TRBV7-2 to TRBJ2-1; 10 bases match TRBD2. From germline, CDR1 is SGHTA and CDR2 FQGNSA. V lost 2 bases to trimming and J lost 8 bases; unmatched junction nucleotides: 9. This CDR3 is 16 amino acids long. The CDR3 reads CASSLILAGGNHEQFF. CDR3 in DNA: TGTGCCAGCAGCTTAATATTAGCGGGAGGTAACCATGAGCAGTTCTTC.

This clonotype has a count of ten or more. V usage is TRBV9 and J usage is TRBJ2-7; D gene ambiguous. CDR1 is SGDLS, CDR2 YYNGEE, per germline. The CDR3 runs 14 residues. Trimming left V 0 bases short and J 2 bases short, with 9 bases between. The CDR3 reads CASSVGWVPYEQYF. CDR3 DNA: TGTGCCAGCAGCGTAGGTTGGGTTCCCTACGAGCAGTACTTC.

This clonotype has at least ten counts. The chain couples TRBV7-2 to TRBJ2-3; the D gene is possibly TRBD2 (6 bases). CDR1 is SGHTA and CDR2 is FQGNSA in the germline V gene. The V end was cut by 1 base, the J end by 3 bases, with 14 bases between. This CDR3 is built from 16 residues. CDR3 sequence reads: CASSLGATGVTDTQYF. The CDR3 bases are TGTGCCAGCAGCTTAGGTGCGACGGGGGTTACAGATACGCAGTATTTT.

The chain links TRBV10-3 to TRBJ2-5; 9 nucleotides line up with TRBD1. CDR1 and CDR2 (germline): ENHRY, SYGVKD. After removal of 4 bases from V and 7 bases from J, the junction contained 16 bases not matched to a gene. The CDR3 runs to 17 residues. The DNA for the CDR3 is TGTGCCATCAGTGCCAGCAAGGGGACAGGGCACCTTTGGACCCAGTACTTC. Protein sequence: CAISASKGTGHLWTQYF.

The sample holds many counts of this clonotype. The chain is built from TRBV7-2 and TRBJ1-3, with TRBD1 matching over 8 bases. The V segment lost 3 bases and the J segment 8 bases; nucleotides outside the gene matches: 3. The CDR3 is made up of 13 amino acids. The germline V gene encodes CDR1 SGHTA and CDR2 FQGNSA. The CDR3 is CASSFDRGDTIYF. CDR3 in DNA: TGTGCCAGCAGCTTTGACAGGGGAGACACCATATATTTT.

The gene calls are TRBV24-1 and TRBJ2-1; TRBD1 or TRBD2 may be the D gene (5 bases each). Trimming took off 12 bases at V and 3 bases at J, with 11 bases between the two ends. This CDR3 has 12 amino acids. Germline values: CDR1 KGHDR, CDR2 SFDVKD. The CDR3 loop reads CARDLFYNEQFF. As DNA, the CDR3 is TGTGCCCGGGACCTGTTCTACAATGAGCAGTTCTTC.

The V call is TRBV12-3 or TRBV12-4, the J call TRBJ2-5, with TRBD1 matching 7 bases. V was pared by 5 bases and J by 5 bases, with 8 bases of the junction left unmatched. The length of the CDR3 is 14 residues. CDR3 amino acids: CASSRDSVGETQYF. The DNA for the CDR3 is TGTGCCAGCAGTCGGGACAGTGTTGGCGAGACCCAGTACTTC.

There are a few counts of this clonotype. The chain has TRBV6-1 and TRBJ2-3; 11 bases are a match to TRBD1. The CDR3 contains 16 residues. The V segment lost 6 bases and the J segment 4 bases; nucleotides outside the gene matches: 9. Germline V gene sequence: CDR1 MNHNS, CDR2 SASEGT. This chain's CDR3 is CASRLEDRGLSDTQYF. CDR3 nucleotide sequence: TGTGCCAGCAGACTGGAGGACAGGGGGCTTTCAGATACGCAGTATTTT.

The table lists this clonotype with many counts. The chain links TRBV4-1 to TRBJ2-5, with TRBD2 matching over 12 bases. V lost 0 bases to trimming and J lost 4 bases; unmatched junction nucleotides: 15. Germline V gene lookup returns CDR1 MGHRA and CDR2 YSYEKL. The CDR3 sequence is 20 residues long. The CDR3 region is CASSQDGASGGVGRGETQYF. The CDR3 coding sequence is TGCGCCAGCAGCCAAGATGGGGCTAGCGGGGGGGTCGGTCGGGGAGAGACCCAGTACTTC.

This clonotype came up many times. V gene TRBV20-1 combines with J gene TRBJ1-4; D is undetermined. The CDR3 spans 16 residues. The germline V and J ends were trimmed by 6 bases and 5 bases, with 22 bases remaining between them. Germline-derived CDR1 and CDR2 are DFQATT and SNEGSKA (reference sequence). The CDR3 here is CSAKPTLTNTNEKLFF. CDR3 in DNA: TGCAGTGCAAAACCCACTCTAACTAATACGAATGAAAAACTGTTTTTT.

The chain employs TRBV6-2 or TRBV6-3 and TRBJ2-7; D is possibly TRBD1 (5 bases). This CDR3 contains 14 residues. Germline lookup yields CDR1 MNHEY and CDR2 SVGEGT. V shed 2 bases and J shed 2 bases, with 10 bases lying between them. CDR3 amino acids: CASSYAGLPYEQYF. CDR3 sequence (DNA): TGTGCCAGCAGTTACGCAGGGTTACCCTACGAGCAGTACTTC.

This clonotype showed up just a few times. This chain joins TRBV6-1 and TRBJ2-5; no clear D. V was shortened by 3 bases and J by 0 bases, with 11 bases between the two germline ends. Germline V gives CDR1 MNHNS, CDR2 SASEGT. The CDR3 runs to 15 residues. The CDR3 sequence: CASSEGRTDQETQYF. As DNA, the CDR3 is TGTGCCAGCAGTGAGGGCCGGACGGACCAAGAGACCCAGTACTTC.

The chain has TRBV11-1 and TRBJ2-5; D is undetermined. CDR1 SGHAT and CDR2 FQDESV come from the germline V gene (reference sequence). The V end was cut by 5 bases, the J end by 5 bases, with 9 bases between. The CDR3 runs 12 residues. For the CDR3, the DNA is TGTGCCAGCAGCGCGAGTTTGGAGACCCAGTACTTC. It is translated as CASSASLETQYF.

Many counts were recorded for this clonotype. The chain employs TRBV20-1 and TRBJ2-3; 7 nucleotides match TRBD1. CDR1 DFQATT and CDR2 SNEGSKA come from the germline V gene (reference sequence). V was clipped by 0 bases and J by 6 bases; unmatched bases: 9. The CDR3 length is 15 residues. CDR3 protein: CSARDLEKGGDTQYF. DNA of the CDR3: TGCAGTGCTAGAGATCTGGAGAAAGGGGGCGATACGCAGTATTTT.

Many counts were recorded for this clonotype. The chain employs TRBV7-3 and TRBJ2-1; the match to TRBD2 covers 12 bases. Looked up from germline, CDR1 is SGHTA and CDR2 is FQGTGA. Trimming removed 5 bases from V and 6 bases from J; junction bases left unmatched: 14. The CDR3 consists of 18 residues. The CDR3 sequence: CASSAVTSGRKVGNEQFF. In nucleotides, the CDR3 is TGTGCCAGCAGCGCTGTTACTAGCGGGAGGAAGGTGGGCAATGAGCAGTTCTTC.